This TCR beta chain was obtained from a study of Tregs in tolerant kidney transplant recipients. Findings and caveats of the study: Validation in larger populations is needed because few patients were studied. Tregs expanded with activated donor B cells seemed most donor-specific. Biological reproducibility was not directly addressed, but technical replication error appeared minimal.

Germline V lookup: CDR1 SGHRS, CDR2 YFSETQ. Trimming pared 0 bases from V and 2 bases from J, leaving 11 bases between. The CDR3 runs to 16 residues. A remark on this clone: Its antigen is undetermined.

Sequenced by immunoSEQ multiplex PCR; TCRdb stores in-frame clones only, minus some. The top ten clones hold 0.46% of a sample with approximately 100,000 clones, more than 85% of them seen once. Thawed PBMCs were FACS-sorted into unstimulated CD4+CD25+CD127- regulatory T cells, CD4+CD25- non-regulatory cells, CD4 and CD8 cells. Sequences were derived from CD4+ T cells from blood, sampled before the transplant. The chain joins TRBV5-1 to TRBJ2-2; a possible D gene is TRBD2 (7 bases). This sequence originates from a human donor who received a combined kidney and bone marrow transplant. CDR3 in DNA: TGCGCCAGCAGCTTGGCCGGGGGGCTTAACACCGGGGAGCTGTTTTTT. Encoded protein: CASSLAGGLNTGELFF.